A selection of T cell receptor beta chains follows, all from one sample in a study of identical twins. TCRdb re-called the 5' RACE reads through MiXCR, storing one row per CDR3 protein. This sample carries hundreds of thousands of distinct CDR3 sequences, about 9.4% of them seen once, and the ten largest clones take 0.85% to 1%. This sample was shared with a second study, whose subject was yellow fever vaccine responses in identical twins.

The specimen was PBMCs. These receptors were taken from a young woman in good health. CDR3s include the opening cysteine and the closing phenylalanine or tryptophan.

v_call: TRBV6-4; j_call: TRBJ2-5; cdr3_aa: CASTKEGLAGEETQYF
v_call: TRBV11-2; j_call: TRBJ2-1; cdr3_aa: CASARTSSYNEQFF
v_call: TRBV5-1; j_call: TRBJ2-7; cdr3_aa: CASSGTRDRTHEQYF
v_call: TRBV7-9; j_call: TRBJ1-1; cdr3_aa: CASSLPGHLNTEAFF
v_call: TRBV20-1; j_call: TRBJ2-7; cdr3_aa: CSAQHGTSFYEQYF
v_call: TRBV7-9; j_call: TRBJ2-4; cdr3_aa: CASSGGQGANIQYF
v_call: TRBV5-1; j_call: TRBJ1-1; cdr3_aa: CASRVTAENTEAFF
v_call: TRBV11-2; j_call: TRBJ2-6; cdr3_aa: CASSLMRTGILSGANVLTF
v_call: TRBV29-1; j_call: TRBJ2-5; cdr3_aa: CSVGNSGQTQYF
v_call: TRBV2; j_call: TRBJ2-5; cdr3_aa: CASRYGLKETQYF
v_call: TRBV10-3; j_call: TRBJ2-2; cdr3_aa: CAISESLGAKNTGELFF
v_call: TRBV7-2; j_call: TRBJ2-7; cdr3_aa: CASSLAKGPYEQYF
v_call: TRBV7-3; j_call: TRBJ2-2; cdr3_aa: CACSLALGTTANTGELFF
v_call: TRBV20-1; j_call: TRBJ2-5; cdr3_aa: CSARIWVGETQYF
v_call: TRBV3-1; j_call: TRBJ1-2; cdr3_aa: CASSLGENYGYTF
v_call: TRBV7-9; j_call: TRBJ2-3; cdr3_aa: CAGSPARTGVGDTQYF
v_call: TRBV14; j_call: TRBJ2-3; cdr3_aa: CASSQVRPRSTDTQYF
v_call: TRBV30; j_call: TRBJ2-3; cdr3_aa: CAWMVQTDTQYF
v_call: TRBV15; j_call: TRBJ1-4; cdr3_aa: CATSTRQGPGEKLFF
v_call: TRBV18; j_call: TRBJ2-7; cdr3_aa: CASSPYDGSYEQYF
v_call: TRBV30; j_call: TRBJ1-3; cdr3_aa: CAWDPGNTIYF
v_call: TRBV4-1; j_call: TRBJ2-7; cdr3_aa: CASSQGRGGSYEQYF
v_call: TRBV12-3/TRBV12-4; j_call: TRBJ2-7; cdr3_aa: CASSSVTGTGVDEQYF
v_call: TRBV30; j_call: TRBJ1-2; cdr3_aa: CAWSGRNYGYTF
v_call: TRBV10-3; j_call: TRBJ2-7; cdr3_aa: CAISSKGALDSYEQYF
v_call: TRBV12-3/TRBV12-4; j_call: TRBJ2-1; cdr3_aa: CASRDRVRSYNEQFF
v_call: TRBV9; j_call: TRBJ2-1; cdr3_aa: CASSPPRTSYNEQFF
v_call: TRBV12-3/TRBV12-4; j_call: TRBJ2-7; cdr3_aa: CASSLTTATDWQYF
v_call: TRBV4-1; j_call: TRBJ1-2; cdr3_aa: CASSQPRGGIYGYTF
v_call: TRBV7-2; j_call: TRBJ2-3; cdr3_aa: CASSAYRVGYTQYF
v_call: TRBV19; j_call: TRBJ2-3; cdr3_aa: CASGLTGGTDTQYF
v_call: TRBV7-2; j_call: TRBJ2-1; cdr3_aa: CASSGGAYNEQFF
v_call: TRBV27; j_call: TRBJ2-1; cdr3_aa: CASGGGPWAAHEQFF
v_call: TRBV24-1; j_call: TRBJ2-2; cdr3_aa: CATSDYEGVGTGELFF
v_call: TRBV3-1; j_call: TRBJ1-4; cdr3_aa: CASSRRHGTEKLFF
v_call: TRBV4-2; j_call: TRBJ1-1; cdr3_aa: CASSQADREDTEAFF
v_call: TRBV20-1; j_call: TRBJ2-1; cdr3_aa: CSARVRASGRENEQFF
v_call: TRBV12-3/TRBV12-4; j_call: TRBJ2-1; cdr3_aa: CASSFRDNEQFF
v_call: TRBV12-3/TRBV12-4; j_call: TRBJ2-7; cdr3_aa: CASGQGSGRYEQYF